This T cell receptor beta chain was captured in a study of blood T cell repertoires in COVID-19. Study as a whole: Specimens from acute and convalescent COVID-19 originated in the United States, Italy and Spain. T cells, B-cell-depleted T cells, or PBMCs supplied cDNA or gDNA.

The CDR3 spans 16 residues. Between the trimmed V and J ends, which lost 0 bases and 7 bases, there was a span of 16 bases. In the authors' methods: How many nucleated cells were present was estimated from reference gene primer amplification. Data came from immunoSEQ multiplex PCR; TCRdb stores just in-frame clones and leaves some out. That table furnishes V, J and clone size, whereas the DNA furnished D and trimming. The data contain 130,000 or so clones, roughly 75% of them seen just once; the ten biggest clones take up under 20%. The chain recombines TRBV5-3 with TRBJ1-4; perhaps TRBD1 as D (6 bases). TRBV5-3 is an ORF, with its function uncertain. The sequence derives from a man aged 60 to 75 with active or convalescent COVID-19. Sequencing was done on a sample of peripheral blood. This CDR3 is CARSLAGGQPAEKLFF. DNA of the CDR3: TGTGCCAGAAGCTTGGCTGGGGGACAACCCGCTGAAAAACTGTTTTTT.